This passage covers 32 T cell receptor beta chains from one sample sequenced in a study of blood T cell repertoires in COVID-19. Clones were read by immunoSEQ multiplex PCR, and TCRdb kept only the in-frame ones, dropping some. In the table there are roughly 200,000 clones, about 87% of which are singletons. Sequences were obtained from peripheral blood. The receptors originated from a woman younger than 45 with acute or convalescent COVID-19.

The gene calls are TRBV27 and TRBJ2-1; 8 bases align to TRBD2. The CDR3 contains 14 residues. CDR1 is MNHEY, CDR2 SMNVEV, per germline (reference sequence). V lost 8 bases, J lost 0 bases, and 3 bases stayed unmatched. CDR3 amino acids: CASSGTSSYNEQFF. The CDR3 nucleotides are TGTGCCAGCTCCGGGACTAGCTCCTACAATGAGCAGTTCTTC.

The chain couples TRBV28 to TRBJ2-7, with TRBD2 matching over 8 bases. The trim removed 6 bases at V and 4 bases at J, leaving 5 bases unmatched. Germline lookup yields CDR1 MDHEN and CDR2 SYDVKM. The CDR3 is made up of 13 amino acids. This chain's CDR3 is CASRPGGQYEQYF. CDR3 nucleotide sequence: TGTGCCAGCAGGCCGGGAGGGCAGTACGAGCAGTACTTC. The full variable domain, in which reference TRBV28 and TRBJ2-7 provide the parts outside the CDR3, is DVKVTQSSRYLVKRTGEKVFLECVQDMDHENMFWYRQDPGLGLRLIYFSYDVKMKEKGDIPEGYSVSREKKERFSLILESASTNQTSMYLCASRPGGQYEQYFGPGTRLTVT.

This chain uses TRBV28 with TRBJ1-1; TRBD1 agrees at 7 bases. Trimming removed 6 bases from V and 1 base from J; junction bases left unmatched: 5. The CDR3 sequence is 14 residues long. CDR1 is MDHEN and CDR2 is SYDVKM in the germline V gene. This CDR3 is CASSEGAQNTEAFF. The CDR3 DNA reads as TGTGCCAGCAGCGAGGGGGCGCAGAACACTGAAGCTTTCTTT.

CDR3 amino acids: CASSSNGRDEQFF. The CDR3, as DNA: TGCGCCAGCTCCAGTAATGGGCGTGATGAGCAGTTCTTC. The chain employs TRBV5-1 and TRBJ2-1, with unresolved D. V was trimmed by 7 bases and J by 8 bases, leaving 16 bases between them. Per germline, CDR1 SGHRS and CDR2 YFSETQ. This CDR3 has 13 residues.

In its sample, this clone was seen once. This chain links TRBV7-2 with TRBJ2-1, with a tentative D call TRBD2 (6 bases). CDR3 length: 13 residues. V lost 8 bases, J lost 4 bases, and 12 bases lay in between. Germline V gene sequence: CDR1 SGHTA, CDR2 FQGNSA. CDR3 sequence (DNA): TGTGCCAGCGCCGGGAGTTGGTACAATGAGCAGTTCTTC. It specifies CASAGSWYNEQFF. Based on the CDR3 plus reference TRBV7-2 and TRBJ2-1, the full variable domain is GAGVSQSPSNKVTEKGKDVELRCDPISGHTALYWYRQSLGQGLEFLIYFQGNSAPDKSGLPSDRFSAERTGGSVSTLTIQRTQQEDSAVYLCASAGSWYNEQFFGPGTRLTVL.

The rearrangement links TRBV14 to TRBJ2-7; no clear D gene. The CDR3 loop spans 13 amino acids. The germline V and J ends were trimmed by 2 bases and 2 bases, with 7 bases remaining between them. Germline-derived CDR1 and CDR2 are SGHDN and FVKESK. CDR3 sequence reads: CASSQFRAYEQYF. The CDR3 DNA reads TGTGCCAGCAGCCAATTTCGCGCCTACGAGCAGTACTTC.

In its sample, this clone was seen once. This chain joins TRBV10-1 and TRBJ2-7, with D perhaps TRBD1 (7 bases). Trimming took 0 bases from V and 12 from J, leaving 18 bases between them. Germline V lookup: CDR1 WNHNN, CDR2 SYGVQD (reference sequence). CDR3 size: 14 residues. The CDR3 DNA is TGCGCCAGCAGTGAGTCTTGGCAGGGGGGAAGGCTGTACTTC. Amino acid sequence: CASSESWQGGRLYF.

The rearrangement uses TRBV19 and TRBJ1-1, with 9 bases identical to TRBD1. The CDR3 covers 15 residues. J lost 1 base, V lost 7 bases, and 7 bases had no gene match. Germline CDR1 is LNHDA and CDR2 is SQIVND (reference sequence). Here the CDR3 DNA reads TGTGCCAGTAAGGCGGGACAGGGTCCGAACACTGAAGCTTTCTTT. Amino acid sequence: CASKAGQGPNTEAFF.

This chain uses TRBV19 with TRBJ1-5; D not resolved. The CDR3 runs to 11 residues. V lost 4 bases to trimming and J lost 11 bases, with 9 bases between them. Germline CDR1 LNHDA, CDR2 SQIVND (reference sequence). The CDR3 reads CASSNGLTQHF. The CDR3 region has the DNA TGTGCCAGTAGTAATGGGCTGACCCAGCATTTT. The variable domain in full, completed from reference TRBV19 and TRBJ1-5, reads DGGITQSPKYLFRKEGQNVTLSCEQNLNHDAMYWYRQDPGQGLRLIYYSQIVNDFQKGDIAEGYSVSREKKESFPLTVTSAQKNPTAFYLCASSNGLTQHFGDGTRLSIL.

This sequence joins TRBV28 and TRBJ1-5; possibly TRBD1 for D (6 bases). The CDR3 is 14 residues long. V lost 5 bases and J 7 bases, leaving 15 bases between the germline ends. Germline V gene data show CDR1 as MDHEN and CDR2 as SYDVKM. The CDR3 spells CASSIQGSIQPQHF. The CDR3 DNA follows: TGTGCCAGCAGTATACAGGGATCGATACAGCCCCAGCATTTT.

This clone was seen a few times. This chain joins TRBV18 and TRBJ2-2; D uncertain. The germline V gene has CDR1 KGHSH and CDR2 LQKENI. Trimming removed 6 bases at V and 6 bases at J, with 11 bases between. This CDR3 is built from 13 residues. The CDR3 DNA reads as TGTGCCAGCTCCAATACTCAGGCCGGGGAGCTGTTTTTT. Translation gives CASSNTQAGELFF.

The chain combines TRBV28 with TRBJ2-7, with D perhaps matching TRBD2 (6 bases). CDR1 and CDR2 from the germline V gene are MDHEN and SYDVKM. There are 14 residues in the CDR3. V lost 6 bases and J 2 bases, leaving 14 bases between the germline ends. CDR3 nucleotide sequence: TGTGCCAGCAGGCCTTACGGGGGAACCTACGAGCAGTACTTC. Protein: CASRPYGGTYEQYF.

The chain links TRBV19 to TRBJ1-5; D remains ambiguous. V was clipped by 6 bases and J by 0 bases, with 9 bases between them. Germline V CDR1 and CDR2: LNHDA, SQIVND (reference sequence). The length of the CDR3 is 14 residues. The CDR3 DNA reads as TGTGCCAGTAGACAGTTCTATAGCAATCAGCCCCAGCATTTT. It codes for CASRQFYSNQPQHF.

The chain couples TRBV7-2 to TRBJ2-3; no definite D call. Trimming pared 3 bases from V and 2 bases from J, leaving 3 bases between. CDR3 length equals 12 residues. Germline V gives CDR1 SGHTA, CDR2 FQGNSA. This CDR3 is CASSFLTDTQYF. The CDR3 DNA reads as TGTGCCAGCAGCTTCCTCACAGATACGCAGTATTTT.

The genes are TRBV18 and TRBJ2-7, with a tentative D call TRBD2 (6 bases). Germline values: CDR1 KGHSH, CDR2 LQKENI. The V end lost 3 bases, the J end lost 7 bases, and 16 bases lay between the germline ends. The CDR3 has 14 residues. The CDR3 is CASSPPGRGNEQYF. CDR3 nucleotide sequence: TGTGCCAGCTCACCCCCCGGTCGGGGGAATGAGCAGTACTTC.

The CDR3 loop is CASRGSGRAPNEQYF. CDR3 nucleotide sequence: TGTGCCAGCAGAGGGAGCGGGAGGGCCCCGAACGAGCAGTACTTC. The rearrangement links TRBV27 to TRBJ2-7, with TRBD2 identical over 10 bases. Trimming at V came to 6 bases and at J to 5 bases, leaving 10 bases not matched to a gene. The CDR3 loop spans 15 amino acids. In germline, CDR1 is MNHEY, CDR2 SMNVEV (reference sequence).

V and J are TRBV7-2 and TRBJ2-1; D might be TRBD2 (5 bases). Germline lookup yields CDR1 SGHTA and CDR2 FQGNSA. This CDR3 has 15 residues. V was shortened by 1 base and J by 5 bases, with 12 bases between the two germline ends. The CDR3 here is CASSLVVGAHNEQFF. In nucleotides, the CDR3 is TGTGCCAGCAGCTTAGTTGTGGGAGCGCACAATGAGCAGTTCTTC.

The V and J genes are TRBV9 and TRBJ2-1; perhaps TRBD2 as D (6 bases). V was cut by 3 bases and J by 3 bases, with 13 bases left in between. CDR3 length: 15 residues. The germline V gene has CDR1 SGDLS and CDR2 YYNGEE. The chain's CDR3 is CASSGTGDVYNEQFF. CDR3 DNA sequence: TGTGCCAGCAGCGGGACGGGAGACGTCTACAATGAGCAGTTCTTC.

The rearrangement uses TRBV11-2 and TRBJ1-3, with a possible D match to TRBD1 (6 bases). Germline-derived CDR1 and CDR2 are SGHAT and FQNNGV. The CDR3 length is 16 residues. The germline V and J ends were trimmed by 1 base and 2 bases, with 12 bases remaining between them. Written as DNA, the CDR3 is TGTGCCAGCAGCTTAGTAGTGGGGGCGACTGGAAACACCATATATTTT. Its protein is CASSLVVGATGNTIYF.

This clone came up once. For the CDR3, the DNA is TGTGCCAGCAGTTTAAGGGACTCCCGCACAGATACGCAGTATTTT. It translates to CASSLRDSRTDTQYF. V gene TRBV27 combines with J gene TRBJ2-3, with a possible D match to TRBD2 (6 bases). The CDR3 length is 15 residues. V dropped 2 bases and J dropped 1 base, with 10 bases sitting between them. CDR1 and CDR2 (germline): MNHEY, SMNVEV (reference sequence).

The chain carries TRBV24-1 and TRBJ2-1; TRBD2 matches 13 bases. This CDR3 contains 15 residues. Germline lookup yields CDR1 KGHDR and CDR2 SFDVKD. After removal of 7 bases from V and 7 bases from J, the junction contained 6 bases not matched to a gene. The CDR3 nucleotides are TGTGCCACCAGCGCCGGGACTAGCGGGGTTAATGAGCAGTTCTTC. It is translated as CATSAGTSGVNEQFF.

The chain has TRBV9 and TRBJ2-1; 7 bases agree with TRBD2. The CDR3 is 14 residues long. Trimming cost V 3 bases and J 6 bases; bases outside gene matches: 6. Germline V CDR1 and CDR2: SGDLS, YYNGEE. CDR3 in DNA: TGTGCCAGCAGCGAAAGTAGCGGGCGCAATGAGCAGTTCTTC. It is translated as CASSESSGRNEQFF. Supplemented by reference TRBV9 and TRBJ2-1, the full variable domain reads DSGVTQTPKHLITATGQRVTLRCSPRSGDLSVYWYQQSLDQGLQFLIQYYNGEERAKGNILERFSAQQFPDLHSELNLSSLELGDSALYFCASSESSGRNEQFFGPGTRLTVL.

The chain links TRBV28 to TRBJ1-5; D ambiguous. The germline V and J ends were trimmed by 6 bases and 5 bases, with 8 bases remaining between them. Germline V gives CDR1 MDHEN, CDR2 SYDVKM. This CDR3 region has 12 residues. CDR3 sequence (DNA): TGTGCCAGCAGCATTCTATATCAGCCCCAGCATTTT. It is translated as CASSILYQPQHF.

The chain is built from TRBV5-1 and TRBJ2-3, with 13 bases lining up with TRBD2. This CDR3 is 17 amino acids long. CDR1 is SGHRS and CDR2 is YFSETQ in the germline V gene. The trim removed 0 bases at V and 4 bases at J, leaving 5 bases unmatched. CDR3 residues: CASSLGLAGGLSDTQYF. For the CDR3, the DNA is TGCGCCAGCAGCTTGGGACTAGCGGGAGGACTGTCAGATACGCAGTATTTT. The full variable domain, completed using reference TRBV5-1 and TRBJ2-3, is KAGVTQTPRYLIKTRGQQVTLSCSPISGHRSVSWYQQTPGQGLQFLFEYFSETQRNKGNFPGRFSGRQFSNSRSEMNVSTLELGDSALYLCASSLGLAGGLSDTQYFGPGTRLTVL.

This clone occurred a few times. The rearrangement uses TRBV5-1 and TRBJ2-7; weak D call: TRBD2 (6 bases). Germline V gene sequence: CDR1 SGHRS, CDR2 YFSETQ. CDR3 length: 16 amino acids. The V end was cut by 0 bases, the J end by 5 bases, with 18 bases between. The CDR3 DNA is TGCGCCAGCAGCTTGGTTGTGTCCGGGACTGTCGACGAGCAGTACTTC. Translated: CASSLVVSGTVDEQYF.

The chain is built from TRBV29-1 and TRBJ2-1; D call uncertain. The CDR3 runs 12 residues. The V end lost 5 bases, the J end lost 7 bases, and 12 bases lay between the germline ends. Germline assignment: CDR1 SQVTM and CDR2 ANQGSEA. The CDR3 loop is CSVTLVRNEQFF. For the CDR3, the DNA is TGCAGCGTTACCCTAGTGCGGAATGAGCAGTTCTTC.

The chain links TRBV19 to TRBJ2-3, with no clear D. V shed 11 bases and J shed 4 bases, with 10 bases lying between them. The CDR3 is 11 amino acids. Germline V gives CDR1 LNHDA, CDR2 SQIVND (reference sequence). The CDR3 coding sequence is TGTGCCTCCCGACGGGCAGATACGCAGTATTTT. This sequence encodes CASRRADTQYF.

This chain links TRBV28 with TRBJ2-1, with D perhaps matching TRBD2 (5 bases). This CDR3 region has 17 residues. Per the germline V gene, CDR1 is MDHEN and CDR2 is SYDVKM. With 2 bases removed from V and 0 bases from J, the gap between germline ends came to 14 bases. The CDR3 here is CASSLGSVLSSYNEQFF. The CDR3 DNA is TGTGCCAGCAGTTTAGGTAGCGTACTGAGCTCCTACAATGAGCAGTTCTTC. The complete variable domain, with remaining parts taken from reference TRBV28 and TRBJ2-1, reads DVKVTQSSRYLVKRTGEKVFLECVQDMDHENMFWYRQDPGLGLRLIYFSYDVKMKEKGDIPEGYSVSREKKERFSLILESASTNQTSMYLCASSLGSVLSSYNEQFFGPGTRLTVL.

This clone was observed a single time. The chain couples TRBV10-3 to TRBJ2-1; perhaps TRBD1 as D (7 bases). This CDR3 is 12 amino acids long. V lost 4 bases, J lost 10 bases, and 11 bases lay in between. CDR1 and CDR2 (germline): ENHRY, SYGVKD. In DNA, the CDR3 is TGTGCCATCAGTGCTCAGGGGGGCGAGCAGTTCTTC. It yields the protein CAISAQGGEQFF.

The rearrangement uses TRBV4-1 and TRBJ2-7, with 8 bases that match TRBD1. CDR1 MGHRA and CDR2 YSYEKL come from the germline V gene. Losses at the gene ends were 4 bases for V and 5 bases for J; bases not matched to a gene: 7. The CDR3 length is 14 residues. This CDR3 is CASSLGTGRDEQYF. DNA of the CDR3: TGCGCCAGCAGCCTCGGGACAGGACGCGACGAGCAGTACTTC.

The rearrangement uses TRBV10-3 and TRBJ2-1; 8 bases map to TRBD2. Germline CDR1 is ENHRY and CDR2 is SYGVKD. After removal of 10 bases from V and 7 bases from J, the junction contained 12 bases not matched to a gene. The CDR3 covers 14 residues. DNA for the CDR3: TGTGCCACCCAGGCGGGACTAGGGGGAAATGAGCAGTTCTTC. It encodes CATQAGLGGNEQFF.

This clone was observed a handful of times. This chain connects TRBV6-5 to TRBJ1-1; D is unresolved. Germline-derived CDR1 and CDR2 are MNHEY and SVGAGI. The CDR3 runs to 13 residues. V lost 5 bases and J 4 bases, leaving 11 bases between the germline ends. The CDR3 region has the DNA TGTGCCAGCAGTCCCAGGAGGAGCACTGAAGCTTTCTTT. It yields the protein CASSPRRSTEAFF.